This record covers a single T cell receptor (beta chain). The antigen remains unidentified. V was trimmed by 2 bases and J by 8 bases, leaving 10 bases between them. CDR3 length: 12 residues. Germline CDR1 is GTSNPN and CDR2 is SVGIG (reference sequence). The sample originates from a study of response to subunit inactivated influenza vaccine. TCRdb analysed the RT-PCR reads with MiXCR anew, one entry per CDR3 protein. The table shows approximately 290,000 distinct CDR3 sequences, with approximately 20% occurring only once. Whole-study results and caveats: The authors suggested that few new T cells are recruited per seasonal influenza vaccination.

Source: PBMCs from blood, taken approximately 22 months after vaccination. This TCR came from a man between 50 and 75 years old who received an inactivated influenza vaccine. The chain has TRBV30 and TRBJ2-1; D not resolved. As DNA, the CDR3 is TGTGCCTGGAGTAATCTGACCCATGAGCAGTTCTTC. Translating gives CAWSNLTHEQFF.